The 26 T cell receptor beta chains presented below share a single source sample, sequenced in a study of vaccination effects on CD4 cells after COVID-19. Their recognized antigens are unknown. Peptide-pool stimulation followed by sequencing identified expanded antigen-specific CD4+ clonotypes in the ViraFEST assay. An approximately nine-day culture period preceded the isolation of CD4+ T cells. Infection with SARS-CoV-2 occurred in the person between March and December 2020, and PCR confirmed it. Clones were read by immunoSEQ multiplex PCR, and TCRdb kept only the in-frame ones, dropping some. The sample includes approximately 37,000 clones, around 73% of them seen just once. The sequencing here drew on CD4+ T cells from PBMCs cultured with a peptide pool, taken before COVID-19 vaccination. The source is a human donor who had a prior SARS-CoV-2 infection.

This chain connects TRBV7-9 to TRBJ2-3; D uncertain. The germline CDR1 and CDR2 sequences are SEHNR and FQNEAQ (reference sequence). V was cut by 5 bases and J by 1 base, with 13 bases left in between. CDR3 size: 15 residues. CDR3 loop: CASSLGGPRTDTQYF. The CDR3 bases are TGTGCCAGCAGCCTGGGCGGACCCCGCACAGATACGCAGTATTTT.

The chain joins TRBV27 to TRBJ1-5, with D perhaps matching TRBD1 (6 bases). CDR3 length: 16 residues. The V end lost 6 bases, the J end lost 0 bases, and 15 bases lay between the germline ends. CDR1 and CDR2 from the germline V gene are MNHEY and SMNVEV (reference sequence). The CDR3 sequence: CASSGGQANSNQPQHF. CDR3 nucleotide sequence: TGTGCCAGCAGCGGGGGGCAGGCAAATAGCAATCAGCCCCAGCATTTT.

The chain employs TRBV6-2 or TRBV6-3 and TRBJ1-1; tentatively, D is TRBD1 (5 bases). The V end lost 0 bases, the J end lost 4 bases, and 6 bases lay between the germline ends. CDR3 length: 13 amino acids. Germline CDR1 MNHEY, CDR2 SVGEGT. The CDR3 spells CASSYSGGTEAFF. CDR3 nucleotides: TGTGCCAGCAGTTACTCTGGGGGCACTGAAGCTTTCTTT.

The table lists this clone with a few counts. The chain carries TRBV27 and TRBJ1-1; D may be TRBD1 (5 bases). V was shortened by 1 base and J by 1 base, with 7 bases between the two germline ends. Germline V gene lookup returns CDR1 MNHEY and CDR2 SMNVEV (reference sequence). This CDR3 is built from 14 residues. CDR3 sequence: CASSLWGGNTEAFF. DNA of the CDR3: TGTGCCAGCAGTTTATGGGGGGGGAACACTGAAGCTTTCTTT.

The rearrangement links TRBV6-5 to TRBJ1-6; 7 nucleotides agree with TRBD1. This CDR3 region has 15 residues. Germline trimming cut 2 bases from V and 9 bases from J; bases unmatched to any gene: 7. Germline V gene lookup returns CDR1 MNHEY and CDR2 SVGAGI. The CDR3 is CASSYTFPGGSPLHF. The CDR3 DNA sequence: TGTGCCAGCAGTTACACTTTCCCAGGGGGTTCACCCCTCCACTTT.

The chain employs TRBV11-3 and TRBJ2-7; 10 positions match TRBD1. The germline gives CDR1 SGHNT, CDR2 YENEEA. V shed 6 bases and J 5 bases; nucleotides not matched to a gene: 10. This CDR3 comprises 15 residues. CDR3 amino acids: CASRRRGTGENEQYF. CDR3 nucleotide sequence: TGTGCCAGCAGGCGTAGGGGGACAGGGGAAAACGAGCAGTACTTC. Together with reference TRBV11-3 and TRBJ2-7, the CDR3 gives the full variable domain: EAGVVQSPRYKIIEKKQPVAFWCNPISGHNTLYWYLQNLGQGPELLIRYENEEAVDDSQLPKDRFSAERLKGVDSTLKIQPAELGDSAVYLCASRRRGTGENEQYFGPGTRLTVT.

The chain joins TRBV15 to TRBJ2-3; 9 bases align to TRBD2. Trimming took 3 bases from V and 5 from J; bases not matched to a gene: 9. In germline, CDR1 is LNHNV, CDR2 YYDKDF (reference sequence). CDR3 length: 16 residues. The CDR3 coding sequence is TGTGCCACCAGCAGGTACTTAGCGGGAGTTGGAGATACGCAGTATTTT. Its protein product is CATSRYLAGVGDTQYF.

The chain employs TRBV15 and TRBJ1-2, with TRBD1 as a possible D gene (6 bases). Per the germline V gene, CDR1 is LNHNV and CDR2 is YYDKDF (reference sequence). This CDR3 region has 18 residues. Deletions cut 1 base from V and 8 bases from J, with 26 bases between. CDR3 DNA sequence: TGTGCCACCAGCAGAGTAGCTGATCGGACAGCCGGCAATAAGGGCTACACCTTC. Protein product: CATSRVADRTAGNKGYTF.

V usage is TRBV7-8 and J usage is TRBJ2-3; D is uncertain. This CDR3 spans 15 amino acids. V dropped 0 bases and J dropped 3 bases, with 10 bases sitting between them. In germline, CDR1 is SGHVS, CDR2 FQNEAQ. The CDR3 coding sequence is TGTGCCAGCAGCTTAGCGGCAGCAAGTACAGATACGCAGTATTTT. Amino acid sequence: CASSLAAASTDTQYF.

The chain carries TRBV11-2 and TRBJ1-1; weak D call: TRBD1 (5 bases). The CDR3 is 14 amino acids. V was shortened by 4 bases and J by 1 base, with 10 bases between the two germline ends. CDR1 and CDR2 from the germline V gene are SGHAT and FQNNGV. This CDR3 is CASSYLRENTEAFF. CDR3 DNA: TGTGCCAGCAGCTATCTCAGGGAGAACACTGAAGCTTTCTTT. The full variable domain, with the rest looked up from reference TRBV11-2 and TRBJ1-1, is EAGVAQSPRYKIIEKRQSVAFWCNPISGHATLYWYQQILGQGPKLLIQFQNNGVVDDSQLPKDRFSAERLKGVDSTLKIQPAKLEDSAVYLCASSYLRENTEAFFGQGTRLTVV.

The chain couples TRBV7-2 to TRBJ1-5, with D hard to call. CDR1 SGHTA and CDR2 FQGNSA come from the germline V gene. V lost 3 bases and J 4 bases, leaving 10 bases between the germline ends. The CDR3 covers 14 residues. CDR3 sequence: CASSLKGLNQPQHF. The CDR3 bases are TGTGCCAGCAGCTTGAAGGGCCTAAATCAGCCCCAGCATTTT. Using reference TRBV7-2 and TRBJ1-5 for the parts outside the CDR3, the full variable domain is GAGVSQSPSNKVTEKGKDVELRCDPISGHTALYWYRQSLGQGLEFLIYFQGNSAPDKSGLPSDRFSAERTGGSVSTLTIQRTQQEDSAVYLCASSLKGLNQPQHFGDGTRLSIL.

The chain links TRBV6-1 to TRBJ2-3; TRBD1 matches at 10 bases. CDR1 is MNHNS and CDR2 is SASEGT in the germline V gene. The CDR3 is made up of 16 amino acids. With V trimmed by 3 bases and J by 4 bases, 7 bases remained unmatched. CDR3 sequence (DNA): TGTGCCAGCAGTGAGACAGGGGGCATCTTCGCAGATACGCAGTATTTT. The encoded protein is CASSETGGIFADTQYF.

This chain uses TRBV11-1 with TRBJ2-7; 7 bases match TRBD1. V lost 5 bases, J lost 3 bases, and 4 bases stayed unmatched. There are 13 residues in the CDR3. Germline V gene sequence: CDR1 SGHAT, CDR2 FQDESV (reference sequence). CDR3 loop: CASSGTVSYEQYF. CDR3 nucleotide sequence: TGTGCCAGCAGCGGGACAGTAAGCTACGAGCAGTACTTC.

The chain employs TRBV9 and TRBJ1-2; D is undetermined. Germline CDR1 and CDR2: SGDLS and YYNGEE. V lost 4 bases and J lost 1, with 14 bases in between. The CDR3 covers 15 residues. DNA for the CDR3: TGTGCCAGCAGCCCCCGCCCGGACGTTAACTATGGCTACACCTTC. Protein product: CASSPRPDVNYGYTF.

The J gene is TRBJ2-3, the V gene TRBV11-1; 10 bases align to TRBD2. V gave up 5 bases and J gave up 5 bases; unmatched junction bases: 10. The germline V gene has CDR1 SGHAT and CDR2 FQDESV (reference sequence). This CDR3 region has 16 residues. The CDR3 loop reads CASSPRKRGGRDTQYF. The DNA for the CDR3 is TGTGCCAGCAGCCCGCGCAAGCGGGGGGGGAGAGATACGCAGTATTTT.

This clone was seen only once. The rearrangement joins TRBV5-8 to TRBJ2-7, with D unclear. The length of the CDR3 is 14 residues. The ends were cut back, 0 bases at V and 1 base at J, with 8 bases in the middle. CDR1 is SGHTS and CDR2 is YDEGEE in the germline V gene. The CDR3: CASSLAVGSYEQYF. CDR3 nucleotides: TGTGCCAGCAGCTTGGCCGTGGGATCCTACGAGCAGTACTTC.

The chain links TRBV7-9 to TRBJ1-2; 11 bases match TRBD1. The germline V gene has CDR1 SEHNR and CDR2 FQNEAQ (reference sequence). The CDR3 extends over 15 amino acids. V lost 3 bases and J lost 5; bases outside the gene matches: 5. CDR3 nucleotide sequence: TGTGCCAGCAGCTTTCGGACAGGGGGCGGATATGGCTACACCTTC. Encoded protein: CASSFRTGGGYGYTF.

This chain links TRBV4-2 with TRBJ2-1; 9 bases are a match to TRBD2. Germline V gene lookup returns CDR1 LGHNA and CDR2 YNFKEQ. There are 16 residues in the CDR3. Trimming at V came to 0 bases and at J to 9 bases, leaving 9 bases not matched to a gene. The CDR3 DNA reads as TGTGCCAGCAGCCAAGACGGTGGCGGGAGGGCCGGTGAGCAGTTCTTC. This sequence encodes CASSQDGGGRAGEQFF.

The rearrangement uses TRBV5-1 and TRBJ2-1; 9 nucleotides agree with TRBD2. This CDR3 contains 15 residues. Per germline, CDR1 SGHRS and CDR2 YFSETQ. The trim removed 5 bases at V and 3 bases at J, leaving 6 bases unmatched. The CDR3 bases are TGCGCCAGCAGTGGGCGGGAGGGCCTCTACAATGAGCAGTTCTTC. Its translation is CASSGREGLYNEQFF.

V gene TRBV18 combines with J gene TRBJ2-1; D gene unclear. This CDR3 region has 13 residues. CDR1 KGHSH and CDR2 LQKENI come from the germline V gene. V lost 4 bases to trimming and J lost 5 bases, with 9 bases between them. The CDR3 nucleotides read TGTGCCAGCTCACAGGGTGGGAACAATGAGCAGTTCTTC. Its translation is CASSQGGNNEQFF.

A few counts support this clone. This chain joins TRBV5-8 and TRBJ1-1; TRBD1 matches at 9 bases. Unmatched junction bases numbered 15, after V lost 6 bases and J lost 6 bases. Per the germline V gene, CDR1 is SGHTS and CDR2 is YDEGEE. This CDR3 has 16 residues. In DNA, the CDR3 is TGTGCCAGCACATGGGACAGGGTCCTTCCTTTGGCTGAAGCTTTCTTT. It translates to CASTWDRVLPLAEAFF.

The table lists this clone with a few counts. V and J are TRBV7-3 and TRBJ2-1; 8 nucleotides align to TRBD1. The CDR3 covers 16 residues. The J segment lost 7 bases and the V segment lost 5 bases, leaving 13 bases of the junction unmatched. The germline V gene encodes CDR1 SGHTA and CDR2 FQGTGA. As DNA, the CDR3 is TGTGCCAGCAGCCCCCACAGGGGGGCCCGCTCGAATGAGCAGTTCTTC. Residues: CASSPHRGARSNEQFF. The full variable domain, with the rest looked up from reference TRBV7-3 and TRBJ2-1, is GAGVSQTPSNKVTEKGKYVELRCDPISGHTALYWYRQSLGQGPEFLIYFQGTGAADDSGLPNDRFFAVRPEGSVSTLKIQRTERGDSAVYLCASSPHRGARSNEQFFGPGTRLTVL.

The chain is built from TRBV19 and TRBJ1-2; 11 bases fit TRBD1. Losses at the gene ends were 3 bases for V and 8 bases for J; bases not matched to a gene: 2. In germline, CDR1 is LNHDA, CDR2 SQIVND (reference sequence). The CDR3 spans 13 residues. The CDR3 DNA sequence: TGTGCCAGTAGTATGGGACAGGGGGGCGGCTACACCTTC. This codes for CASSMGQGGGYTF.

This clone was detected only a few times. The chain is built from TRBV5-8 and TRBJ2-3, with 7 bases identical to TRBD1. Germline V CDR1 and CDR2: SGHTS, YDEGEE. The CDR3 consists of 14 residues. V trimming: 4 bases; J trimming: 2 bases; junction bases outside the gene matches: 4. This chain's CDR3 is CASSVGQITDTQYF. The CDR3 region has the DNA TGTGCCAGCAGCGTGGGACAGATCACAGATACGCAGTATTTT.

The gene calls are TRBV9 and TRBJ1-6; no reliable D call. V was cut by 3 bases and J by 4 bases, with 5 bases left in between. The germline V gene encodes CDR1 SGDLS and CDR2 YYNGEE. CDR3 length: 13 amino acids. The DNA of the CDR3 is TGTGCCAGCAGCGAAGAGTATAATTCACCCCTCCACTTT. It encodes CASSEEYNSPLHF.

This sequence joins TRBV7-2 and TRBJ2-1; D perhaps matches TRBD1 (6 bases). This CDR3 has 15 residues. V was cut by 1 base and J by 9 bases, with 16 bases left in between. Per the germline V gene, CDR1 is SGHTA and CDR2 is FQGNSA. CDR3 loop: CASSLVVGANVEQFF. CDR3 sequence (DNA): TGTGCCAGCAGCTTAGTTGTGGGGGCCAATGTTGAGCAGTTCTTC.